Included here is one TCR beta chain sequence, with context. Its antigen is still unknown. One entry per CDR3 protein, called by TCRdb with MiXCR from the reads. The sample shows approximately 190,000 distinct CDR3 sequences, more than 9% of them seen only once. V shed 6 bases, J shed 4 bases, and the junction held 6 bases outside the gene matches. The CDR3 totals 14 residues. These data originate in a study of T cell repertoires in cytomegalovirus infection. Study-wide context: In public TCR beta signatures, there were indications of both CMV infection and matching HLA type. Study-level results: HLA-C-restricted CMV clonotypes gave the most frequent clonotype in two of eight donors.

The chain carries TRBV12-3 or TRBV12-4 and TRBJ2-3; the match to TRBD2 covers 8 bases. Sequencing was carried out using PBMCs. This TCR derives from a human donor in good health (CMV status not recorded). Some clones in this sample may be carry-over from other donors' samples. Written as DNA, the CDR3 is TGTGCCAGCAGCCCTGGGACTAGTGCAGATACGCAGTATTTT. This codes for CASSPGTSADTQYF.